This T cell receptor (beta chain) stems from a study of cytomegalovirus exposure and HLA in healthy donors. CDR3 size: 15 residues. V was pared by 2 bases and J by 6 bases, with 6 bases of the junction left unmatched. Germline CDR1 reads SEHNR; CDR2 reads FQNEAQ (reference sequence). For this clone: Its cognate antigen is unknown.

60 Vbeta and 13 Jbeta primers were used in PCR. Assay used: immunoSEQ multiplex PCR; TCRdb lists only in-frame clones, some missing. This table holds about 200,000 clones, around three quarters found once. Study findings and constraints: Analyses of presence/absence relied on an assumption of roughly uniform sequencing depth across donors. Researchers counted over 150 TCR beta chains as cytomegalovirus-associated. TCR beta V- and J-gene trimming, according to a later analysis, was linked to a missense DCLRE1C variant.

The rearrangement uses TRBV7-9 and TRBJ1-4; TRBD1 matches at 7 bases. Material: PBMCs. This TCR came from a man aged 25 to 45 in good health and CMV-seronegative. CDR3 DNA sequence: TGTGCCAGCAGCTTAATACAGGGGCCTGATGAAAAACTGTTTTTT. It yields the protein CASSLIQGPDEKLFF.